This paragraph reports one T cell receptor beta chain. The same CDR3 also results from other DNA sequences found in this sample. Authors' methods: Scientists estimated how many nucleated cells there were by amplifying reference gene primers. Measured with immunoSEQ multiplex PCR; TCRdb has only the in-frame clones, and not every one. The V and J calls and clone size were taken over from that table, and D and trimming were inferred from the DNA. Seen here are 190,000 or so clones, less than 85% observed once, and the top ten hold under 20%. Recruits, aged about 18 to 100 years, lived in 24 US areas. Two negative PCRs, clearance, or symptom resolution were required of recovered Cohort 3 donors. The CDR3 length is 14 residues. The germline V and J ends were trimmed by 2 bases and 4 bases, with 9 bases remaining between them. Looked up from germline, CDR1 is SGHRS and CDR2 is YFSETQ. This entry comes from a study of blood T cell repertoires in COVID-19.

The V call is TRBV5-1, the J call TRBJ2-2, with D tentatively TRBD1 (5 bases). Sequenced input: PBMCs or T cells enriched from blood (not recorded which). This clonotype was obtained from a man aged 40-50 years who had recovered from COVID-19. The DNA of the CDR3 is TGCGCCAGCAGCTTAGGGGAAGGCACCGGGGAGCTGTTTTTT. Translation: CASSLGEGTGELFF. The whole variable domain, remainder taken from reference TRBV5-1 and TRBJ2-2, is KAGVTQTPRYLIKTRGQQVTLSCSPISGHRSVSWYQQTPGQGLQFLFEYFSETQRNKGNFPGRFSGRQFSNSRSEMNVSTLELGDSALYLCASSLGEGTGELFFGEGSRLTVL.